This T cell receptor beta chain appears in the sequencing data of a study of cytomegalovirus exposure and HLA in healthy donors (TCRdb year 2017). Regarding the research as a whole: According to an earlier analysis of several hundred of the donors, about 179 million T cells yielded 90 million to 130 million unique TCR beta sequences and around 300 Gb of sequence data. Approximately 300 gigabases of sequencing data and around 85 million unique TCR sequences made up an early release that covered about 640 HLA-typed donors. Of the approximately 400 genotyped donors, 81% fell in the genetic ancestry cluster associated with self-reported Caucasian donors. The aim of the study was to test whether cataloging public T cell receptors could identify signatures of past pathogen exposure. The study profiled the T cell repertoires of 550 to 700 subjects by immunosequencing and related them to cytomegalovirus serostatus. Besides the first cohort of about 730 subjects, a separate validation cohort made up of over 95 different subjects was used. The study combined high-throughput TCR immunosequencing, statistical association of individual TCRs with disease status, and machine learning to predict cytomegalovirus infection status. A later analysis re-analyzed previously published TCR beta repertoires from approximately 670 donors and added high-resolution HLA genotyping to study TCR occurrence patterns. The later analysis used no new phenotypic data to find candidate immune exposures, relying instead on TCR beta sequences and their occurrence across donors. An earlier analysis of around 540 of the donors applied high-throughput TCR beta sequencing to assess whether each TCR beta V gene segment acted as functional or pseudogenic. Alongside the repertoire data, information on donor age, sex, ethnicity and CMV serostatus was compiled. In a later genetic analysis, genome-wide SNP genotypes for 398 of the 666 donors were used, and that subset was treated as a discovery cohort. All discovery cohort repertoires had been generated on a single sequencing platform. Class I and class II HLA loci were covered by the typing at four-digit resolution. Typing coverage differed by locus: A, B, C, DRB1 and DQB1 were typed in about 629-640 donors, DQA1 in about 560, DPA1 in 606, and DPB1 in roughly 470. Four or five DR-DQ haplotypes were handled as single units for association and clustering, since linkage in the cohort was strong. Among about 410 genotyped donors of the cohort, an average of about 240,000 unique TCR beta nucleotide sequences was sequenced per donor, of which about 19% were non-productive.

Overall study results and their limits: In an earlier analysis of approximately 590 of the donors, most TCR beta V segments appeared in productive rearrangements about 87% or about 30% of the time, broadly matching IMGT annotations. According to a later genetic analysis, donors in an Asian-associated ancestry cluster had fewer N-insertions in productive TCRs than the roughly 670-donor mean. A later analysis associated about 18,000 TCR beta sequences with specific HLA alleles at a false discovery rate of 0.05. Roughly uniform sequencing depth across donors was assumed in presence/absence analyses, although this assumption may not hold. V-gene and J-gene trimming of TCR beta chains was associated with a missense DCLRE1C variant in a later genetic analysis, and the association was replicated in an independent cohort. CMV serostatus was the only immune exposure information available for the cohort. The authors suggested that the approach could potentially be extended to other disease states and immunological phenotypes. Correlated functional status among segregating V segments might reflect linkage disequilibrium, but an unknown experimental factor could not be ruled out. A further reported finding was that TCR beta sequences accurately predicted the HLA-A and HLA-B alleles for most subjects in the first cohort. Assigning TCR associations to individual alleles was difficult when HLA alleles, especially DR and DQ, strongly co-occurred. Three of the identified cytomegalovirus-associated TCR beta chains were confirmed in vitro to be specific for cytomegalovirus antigens. The cohort was sequenced for TCR beta chains only, and without alpha or paired-chain data the features that could be detected were limited. A total of about 150 TCR beta chains were listed by the study as associated with cytomegalovirus. A later analysis reported that several top co-occurrence clusters appeared linked to parvovirus B19, influenza, CMV and Epstein-Barr virus. In a later analysis, HLA-associated TCR beta chains were found to be more clonally expanded and to have lower generation probabilities than equally common non-associated chains. Most TCR sequences were seen in very few donors, while some public TCRs were found in many individuals. Because counts were too low, about 17 rarely observed V segments, including chromosome 9 orphons, were excluded from the earlier analysis of 587 of the donors. Most CMV-associated TCR beta chains appeared to be HLA-restricted in a later analysis, and the HLA associations seemed to be driven largely by CMV exposure. Because HLA typing was unavailable for some donors at each locus, only the typed subset was used in association tests. Some IMGT-functional V segments, including TRBV6-2 and TRBV6-3, could not be told apart with the 87-base-pair reads, so those segments were excluded. In a later analysis, the rate of TCR association differed among HLA loci, with DRB1 alleles having the most associated TCRs and HLA-C alleles having the fewest. The classifier was reported to diagnose cytomegalovirus status with high specificity and sensitivity in both the original and validation cohorts. The sequencing pipeline was judged likely to have produced a cluster of highly shared sequence variants as a technical artifact.

The cohort comprised some 680 healthy bone marrow donors. Cohort members were all nominally healthy when sampled, although unrecorded immune exposures were likely present. The donor was CMV seronegative and was included in the group of several hundred seronegative cohort members. A peripheral blood sample was provided by each donor, and peripheral blood mononuclear cells were used for TCR beta sequencing. The Qiagen DNeasy Blood Extraction Kit was used to extract genomic DNA from the blood cell samples. A word on this clone: The clone's antigen remains unknown.

Libraries were built with the immunoSEQ multiplex PCR assay. A mixture of 60 forward primers for TCR Vbeta segments and 13 reverse primers for TCR Jbeta segments was used in the multiplex PCR. The CDR3 region of rearranged TCR beta genes was amplified from genomic DNA by a multiplex PCR assay. Amplified TCR beta libraries were sequenced as 87-base-pair reads on the Illumina HiSeq System. For the original study's pipeline: Across the roughly 700 repertoires, a later analysis counted approximately 83 million unique TCR beta chains, 8.5 million to 12 million of which were shared by at least two donors. Raw reads were error-corrected and collapsed into unique sequences by a nearest-neighbor algorithm in which closely related sequences were merged to remove PCR and sequencing errors. CDR3 sequences were aligned to IMGT reference sequences to assign V, D and J gene segments. Each retained sequence needed at least a six-nucleotide match to both a V gene segment and a J gene segment. A rearrangement counted as productive if the CDR3 had no stop codons and remained in frame with V and J, and every other rearrangement counted as non-productive. CDR3 was defined according to IMGT convention as the region running from the second conserved V-encoded cysteine to the conserved J-encoded phenylalanine. In an earlier analysis of more than 550 of the donors, sequences lacking an unambiguous match to a single V gene segment were excluded. An earlier analysis of 587 of the donors called V segments functional above 56.7% productive rearrangements and segregating when the between-donor standard deviation exceeded 5%. A statistical classification framework was built to diagnose cytomegalovirus status from the catalog of TCR beta chain sequences. V and J gene assignment, in a later analysis, came from comparing TCR nucleotide sequences with IMGT/GENE-DB human TR gene sequences. A later analysis assigned CDR3 sequences and most-parsimonious VDJ recombination scenarios with the TCRdist pipeline. In a later analysis, each TCR beta chain was defined by its CDR3 amino acid sequence together with its V-gene family, and reads without a unique V-gene family were excluded. To address suspected cross-contamination and a sequencing artifact, a later analysis removed 550 to 750 highly shared, low-generation-probability nucleotide sequences. In a later analysis, a clonal expansion index for each public chain was calculated from normalized within-repertoire ranks of inferred template counts. In a later analysis, generation probabilities were computed using a VDJ recombination model fitted to out-of-frame rearrangements, and the results were checked against IGoR. In a later analysis, TCR-TCR, TCR-HLA and TCR-CMV co-occurrence was scored with hypergeometric tests, and a repertoire-size bias correction was applied to TCR pairs. False discovery rates were estimated in a later analysis by permuting HLA or CMV assignments 20 times. A later analysis grouped co-occurring TCRs with DBSCAN, adding TCRdist sequence similarity when clustering within HLA-allele-positive subsets. Co-occurrence clustering excluded repertoires with fewer than 30,000 or more than 120,000 public chains, plus five with anomalous nucleotide sharing. Entries here come from immuneACCESS through TCRdb and include only in-frame sequences with V and J called. Some clones fail to appear in such tables; in the studies checked, an unresolved V gene covers under half of the shortfall, and the cause of the remainder is unknown. The V and J calls and clone size are taken from that table; D and trimming were inferred from the DNA. The table held for this sample gives 150,000 to 200,000 clones. Jointly, the top ten make up 6.5% of the sample.

At the junction V is shortened by 5 bases and J by 8 bases, with 15 bases in between. The CDR3 has 14 amino acids, counting the end cysteine and phenylalanine. Only the CDR3 part of the read is kept: 42 bases, read in frame from the first base. CDR1 and CDR2 are read off the germline V gene (reference sequence) as SEHNR and FQNEAQ. The sequence was obtained from a man under 40 in good health and CMV-seronegative. Recombination joined TRBV7-9 with TRBJ1-4; TRBD1 is possibly the D segment (5 matching bases). Sequencing was performed on PBMCs. The CDR3 loop reads CASSRDGGEEKLFF. The DNA sequence follows: TGTGCCAGCAGCCGGGACGGGGGGGAGGAAAAACTGTTTTTT.